Listed here are 13 T cell receptor beta chains from one sample, sequenced in a study of OX40 agonist ivuxolimab in advanced cancers. Sequenced by immunoSEQ multiplex PCR; TCRdb stores in-frame clones only, minus some. This repertoire shows 52,000 or so clones, 82% found once; its top ten account for over 3%. Here the sequenced sample was CD4+ or CD8+ T cells sorted from blood, taken in a trial of the OX40 agonist ivuxolimab. These receptor sequences come from an adult with an advanced solid tumor such as melanoma, head and neck, liver or kidney cancer.

The sample holds one count of this clone. The chain recombines TRBV19 with TRBJ1-5, with 10 bases that match TRBD1. V shed 9 bases and J 2 bases; nucleotides not matched to a gene: 10. The CDR3 has 16 amino acids. Germline V gene sequence: CDR1 LNHDA, CDR2 SQIVND (reference sequence). In nucleotides, the CDR3 is TGTGCCAGCAGTCCCGGGACAGGGGACGGCAATCAGCCCCAGCATTTT. The encoded protein is CASSPGTGDGNQPQHF.

The V and J genes are TRBV6-5 and TRBJ1-1, with a possible D match to TRBD1 (5 bases). Trimming pared 10 bases from V and 0 bases from J, leaving 15 bases between. CDR3 length equals 14 residues. Per the germline V gene, CDR1 is MNHEY and CDR2 is SVGAGI. The CDR3, as DNA: TGTGCCATCAGGGAGAAACAGGTGAACACTGAAGCTTTCTTT. It is translated as CAIREKQVNTEAFF.

CDR3 sequence: CASSLSRQVLRPLHF. CDR3 DNA sequence: TGTGCCAGCAGTTTATCGAGGCAGGTCCTACGACCCCTCCACTTT. V and J are TRBV27 and TRBJ1-6; D not resolved. The V gene's germline CDR1 is MNHEY and CDR2 SMNVEV (reference sequence). The V gene lost 0 bases and the J gene lost 12 bases, with 15 bases spanning the gap. The CDR3 has 15 amino acids.

The chain joins TRBV15 to TRBJ2-6, with D possibly TRBD1 on 5 matching bases. Between the trimmed V and J ends, which lost 0 bases and 0 bases, there was a span of 6 bases. Germline assignment: CDR1 LNHNV and CDR2 YYDKDF (reference sequence). The CDR3 extends over 16 amino acids. CDR3 bases: TGTGCCACCAGCAGAGACAGGGACTCTGGGGCCAACGTCCTGACTTTC. Translated, it gives CATSRDRDSGANVLTF.

The chain carries TRBV6-9 and TRBJ2-7; D uncertain. This CDR3 is 15 amino acids long. Trimming left V 5 bases short and J 3 bases short, with 17 bases between. Germline CDR1 and CDR2: MNHGY and SVAAGI. The CDR3 reads CASSDGENLLYEQYF. The CDR3 DNA sequence: TGTGCCAGCAGTGATGGGGAAAACCTCCTCTACGAGCAGTACTTC.

This clone showed up just a few times. This chain joins TRBV9 and TRBJ1-1; 7 bases line up with TRBD1. CDR1 SGDLS and CDR2 YYNGEE come from the germline V gene. Unmatched junction bases numbered 3, after V lost 2 bases and J lost 5 bases. The CDR3 totals 13 residues. The CDR3 here is CASSVQGETEAFF. The CDR3 DNA reads TGTGCCAGCAGCGTCCAGGGGGAGACTGAAGCTTTCTTT.

The rearrangement links TRBV29-1 to TRBJ1-1; a weak D match, TRBD1 (6 bases). Trimming removed 2 bases from V and 3 bases from J, with 13 bases in between. Germline CDR1 is SQVTM and CDR2 is ANQGSEA. The length of the CDR3 is 14 residues. CDR3 amino acids: CSVESWGQDTEAFF. CDR3 sequence (DNA): TGCAGCGTTGAATCATGGGGGCAGGACACTGAAGCTTTCTTT.

The CDR3 sequence is CASSQIRDTLAGYTF. CDR3 nucleotide sequence: TGCGCCAGCAGCCAGATTCGGGACACCCTGGCGGGCTACACCTTC. The chain combines TRBV4-1 with TRBJ1-2; a weak D match, TRBD1 (6 bases). CDR3 length: 15 residues. Germline V gives CDR1 MGHRA, CDR2 YSYEKL. V lost 3 bases, J lost 8 bases, and 19 bases lay in between.

The rearrangement joins TRBV11-2 to TRBJ1-3, with D unclear. In germline, CDR1 is SGHAT, CDR2 FQNNGV. With 7 bases removed from V and 4 bases from J, the gap between germline ends came to 17 bases. This CDR3 region has 15 residues. CDR3 region: CASNSLRAVGNTIYF. CDR3 nucleotide sequence: TGTGCCAGCAACTCACTGAGGGCTGTAGGAAACACCATATATTTT.

The genes are TRBV28 and TRBJ2-1; TRBD2 matches 10 bases. This CDR3 is built from 16 residues. Germline CDR1 is MDHEN and CDR2 is SYDVKM. V dropped 5 bases and J dropped 5; count of bases not matched to a gene: 9. The CDR3 loop reads CASSPALAGVHNEQFF. The CDR3, as DNA: TGTGCCAGCAGTCCAGCGCTAGCGGGAGTCCACAATGAGCAGTTCTTC.

V gene TRBV27 combines with J gene TRBJ2-1; 10 bases map to TRBD1. This CDR3 has 15 residues. The trim removed 3 bases at V and 8 bases at J, leaving 7 bases unmatched. Germline CDR1 is MNHEY and CDR2 is SMNVEV (reference sequence). The CDR3 sequence: CASSFRTGGRDEQFF. The CDR3 nucleotides are TGTGCCAGCAGTTTTAGGACAGGGGGTCGGGATGAGCAGTTCTTC.

The chain carries TRBV7-9 and TRBJ1-1; no firm D call. The CDR3 has 14 residues. Deletions cut 1 base from V and 0 bases from J, with 6 bases between. Per the germline V gene, CDR1 is SEHNR and CDR2 is FQNEAQ (reference sequence). The chain's CDR3 is CASSLGLMNTEAFF. The DNA for the CDR3 is TGTGCCAGCAGCTTAGGGCTAATGAACACTGAAGCTTTCTTT.

V gene TRBV19 combines with J gene TRBJ2-7, with D perhaps TRBD1 (5 bases). The CDR3 spans 14 residues. Germline V gives CDR1 LNHDA, CDR2 SQIVND (reference sequence). V lost 2 bases to trimming and J lost 2 bases, with 10 bases between them. The CDR3 DNA reads as TGTGCCAGTAGTATACCAGGGAAGGCCTACGAGCAGTACTTC. As protein: CASSIPGKAYEQYF.